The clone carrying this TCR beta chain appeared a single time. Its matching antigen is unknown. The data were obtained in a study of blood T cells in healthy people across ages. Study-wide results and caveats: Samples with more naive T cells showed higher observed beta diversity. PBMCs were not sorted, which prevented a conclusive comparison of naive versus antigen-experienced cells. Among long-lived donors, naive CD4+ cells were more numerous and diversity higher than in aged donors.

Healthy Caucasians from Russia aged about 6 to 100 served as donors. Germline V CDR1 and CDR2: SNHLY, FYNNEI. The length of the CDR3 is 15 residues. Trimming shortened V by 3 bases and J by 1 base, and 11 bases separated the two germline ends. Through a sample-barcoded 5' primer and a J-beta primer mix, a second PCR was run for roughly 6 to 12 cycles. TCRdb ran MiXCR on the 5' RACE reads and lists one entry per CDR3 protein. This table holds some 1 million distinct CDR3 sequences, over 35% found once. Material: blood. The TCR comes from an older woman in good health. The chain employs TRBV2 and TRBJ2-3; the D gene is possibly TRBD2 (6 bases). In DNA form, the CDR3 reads TGTGCCAGCAGTGATCCAGCGGGTCGCACAGATACGCAGTATTTT. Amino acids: CASSDPAGRTDTQYF.